The source of this T cell receptor (beta chain) is a study of blood T cells in healthy people across ages. The CDR3 length is 14 residues. Germline CDR1 is SQVTM and CDR2 is ANQGSEA. V gave up 5 bases and J gave up 0 bases; unmatched junction bases: 3. A J-beta primer mix and a sample-barcoded 5' primer were used in a second PCR of roughly 6 to 11 cycles. From each sample, at least 2.5 million paired-end reads containing CDR3 were obtained. MiXCR was run by TCRdb on the 5' RACE reads, yielding one entry per CDR3 protein. This sample has over 1,500,000 distinct CDR3 sequences, with about 39% found just once. This clonotype was observed a handful of times.

The TCR sequence derives from a human donor in good health. Source material: blood. The chain joins TRBV29-1 to TRBJ2-1; 8 bases match TRBD1. The DNA of the CDR3 is TGCAGCGTTACAGGGGGAAACTCCTACAATGAGCAGTTCTTC. It codes for CSVTGGNSYNEQFF.